The table lists the clone carrying this TCR beta chain with many counts. The hyperthyroidism was newly diagnosed and had lasted under 2 months; the patients were aged 18 to 65. Clinicians diagnosed patients from clinical symptoms, serum thyroxine and TRAb, thyroid ultrasound and orbital computed tomography. Amplification of TCR beta CDR3 regions was performed using RNA transcripts as template. HTBI primers were employed in a first-round RT-PCR of the TCR CDR3. TCRdb passed the multiplex PCR reads through MiXCR, listing each CDR3 protein once. In the table there are roughly 750,000 distinct CDR3 sequences, 16% of which are singletons. The sample belongs to a study of T cells in Graves' hyperthyroidism and ophthalmopathy. For the study at large: Specimen type is peripheral blood, collected at initial diagnosis prior to any treatment.

The sequence derives from a man between 18 and 29 years old with Graves' hyperthyroidism. Sequenced material: blood.

Here the CDR3 reads CASSAADSYEQYF. As DNA, the CDR3 is TGTGCCAGCAGTGCAGCAGACTCCTACGAGCAGTACTTC. The J gene is TRBJ2-7, the V gene TRBV2, with unresolved D. CDR1 is SNHLY, CDR2 FYNNEI, per germline. V lost 4 bases to trimming and J lost 0 bases, with 7 bases between them. This CDR3 is 13 amino acids long. The complete variable domain, with remaining parts taken from reference TRBV2 and TRBJ2-7, reads EPEVTQTPSHQVTQMGQEVILRCVPISNHLYFYWYRQILGQKVEFLVSFYNNEISEKSEIFDDQFSVERPDGSNFTLKIRSTKLEDSAMYFCASSAADSYEQYFGPGTRLTVT.